This TCR beta chain was retrieved from a study of regulatory T cells in long-lasting Graves disease. The overall study: Graves' patients with a new diagnosis had received antithyroid drugs under 3 months.

Documented time point: newly diagnosed GD, antithyroid drugs for less than 3 months. Extracted RNA from PBMCs served as the source of the TCR library. This clonotype has ten or more counts. Through Arm-PCR of CDR3 regions and iRepertoire HTBI primers, TCR beta libraries were built. TCRdb re-called the multiplex PCR reads with MiXCR, one entry per CDR3 protein. The sample yields 400,000 to 500,000 distinct CDR3 sequences, 11% to 15% seen once. The same data also contributed to another study, on T cells in Graves' hyperthyroidism and ophthalmopathy. That publication notes: A set of HTBI primers served as the primers for a first-round RT-PCR of the TCR CDR3. Separating ophthalmopathy from stable hyperthyroidism was achieved by a 13 V-J model.

The source is a woman aged 50 to 60 with Graves disease. Here the sequenced sample was peripheral blood mononuclear cells (PBMCs), taken at new diagnosis, from a patient treated with antithyroid drugs.

This CDR3 is CAWSRAENTEAFF. The CDR3 DNA reads as TGTGCCTGGAGTAGGGCAGAGAACACTGAAGCTTTCTTT. The chain has TRBV30 and TRBJ1-1; D is unclear. This CDR3 contains 13 residues. Germline CDR1 is GTSNPN and CDR2 is SVGIG (reference sequence). V lost 2 bases and J 1 base, leaving 8 bases between the germline ends.